These 9 T cell receptor beta chains were sequenced from one sample in a study of tumor-infiltrating lymphocytes in glioblastoma multiforme. TCR beta libraries were built from RNA through three nested multiplex PCR rounds using modified ARM-PCR. TCRdb called the multiplex PCR reads again in MiXCR, with one record for every CDR3 protein. The sample has 8,900 or so distinct CDR3 sequences, around 80% seen once; the top ten hold 45% to 65%. The sequencing input was brain tumor tissue. The receptors were sampled from a male donor with glioblastoma.

The CDR3 coding sequence is TGTGCCAGCAGCTTGCCAGGATTCCCCGAGCAGTACTTC. Translated: CASSLPGFPEQYF. V usage is TRBV5-6 and J usage is TRBJ2-7; D unresolved. Germline CDR1 SGHDT, CDR2 YYEEEE. The CDR3 has 13 amino acids. Deletions cut 1 base from V and 6 bases from J, with 11 bases between.

The V call is TRBV11-2, the J call TRBJ2-7, with D possibly being TRBD1 (6 bases). Germline V gives CDR1 SGHAT, CDR2 FQNNGV. This CDR3 has 14 residues. Trimming shortened V by 3 bases and J by 2 bases, and 11 bases separated the two germline ends. In DNA, the CDR3 is TGTGCCAGCAGCTTGGAACAGGGTCCCTACGAGCAGTACTTC. It encodes CASSLEQGPYEQYF.

This clonotype occurred once. The rearrangement uses TRBV6-2 or TRBV6-3 and TRBJ2-1, with a weak D call TRBD2 (6 bases). The V and J ends lost 2 bases and 11 bases respectively, with 13 bases between them. The length of the CDR3 is 13 residues. Germline assignment: CDR1 MNHEY and CDR2 SVGEGT. The CDR3 DNA reads as TGTGCCAGCAGTTACGGAGGGTCCTACAAGCAGTTCTTC. Its protein product is CASSYGGSYKQFF.

Comment on this clonotype: The junction does not match germline at one end; this may be a read error. The chain recombines TRBV20-1 with TRBJ2-1; 8 positions match TRBD2. This CDR3 spans 15 amino acids. Germline values: CDR1 DFQATT, CDR2 SNEGSKA (reference sequence). The CDR3 bases are TGCAGTGCAGGATTAATGGGACTAGTGCTCAATGAGCAGTTCTTT. This encodes CSAGLMGLVLNEQFF.

On this clonotype: A much larger clone sits a single nucleotide away, making a read error possible. This chain joins TRBV6-6 and TRBJ2-7; 7 nucleotides agree with TRBD1. Germline assignment: CDR1 MNHNY and CDR2 SVGAGI (reference sequence). The CDR3 contains 15 residues. The ends lost 5 bases at V and 2 bases at J; junction bases unmatched: 9. CDR3: CASSTSTGTAYEQYF. In DNA form, the CDR3 reads TGTGCCAGCAGTACCTCGACAGGGACCGCCTACGAGCAGTACTTC.

The V and J genes are TRBV4-2 and TRBJ2-1; D is perhaps TRBD1 or TRBD2 (5 bases each). Germline-derived CDR1 and CDR2 are LGHNA and YNFKEQ. This CDR3 has 16 residues. The V gene lost 4 bases and the J gene lost 7 bases, with 20 bases spanning the gap. In DNA, the CDR3 is TGTGCCAGCAGCCTACCCTCGCTGGGGGTCAGTAATGAGCAGTTCTTC. This translates into CASSLPSLGVSNEQFF.

Concerning this clonotype itself: The missing conserved phenylalanine or tryptophan at the end of this CDR3 makes a read error likely. The limits of the CDR3 on the DNA are not certain, so only TCRdb's listed CDR3 is given. V and J are TRBV11-2 and TRBJ2-5. The CDR3 sequence runs 16 residues, both termini included. Germline values: CDR1 SGHAT, CDR2 FQNNGV. The CDR3 protein is CVSSLGTAAKQETHYL.

This clonotype was observed once. V is TRBV12-3 or TRBV12-4 and J is TRBJ2-3; D tentatively fits TRBD1 or TRBD2 (6 bases each). There are 15 residues in the CDR3. The germline V and J ends were trimmed by 1 base and 14 bases, with 22 bases remaining between them. Here the CDR3 DNA reads TGTGCCAGCAGTTTAGGACTGGGGGGCACAGATACGATGTATTTT. It encodes CASSLGLGGTDTMYF.

The chain is built from TRBV11-2 and TRBJ2-5; D gene unclear. CDR3 length equals 15 residues. Germline V gives CDR1 SGHAT, CDR2 FQNNGV. V dropped 8 bases and J dropped 2 bases, with 18 bases sitting between them. CDR3 sequence reads: CASLGTAAKQETQYF. The CDR3, as DNA: TGTGCCAGCTTAGGTACGGCAGCCAAACAAGAGACCCAGTACTTC.